These 9 T cell receptor beta chains came from one sample sequenced in a study of long-term antiretroviral therapy in people with HIV. They ran version v3.0 of the immunoSEQ assay at survey level. Some clones are missing from TCRdb's copy, which holds only in-frame ones; the method was immunoSEQ multiplex PCR. The repertoire consists of over 40,000 clones, with about 94% occurring once and the leading ten covering under 2.5%. The starting material was unsorted PBMCs, obtained roughly 9.4 years after starting antiretroviral therapy. The receptors were sampled from a young man with HIV.

The chain links TRBV6-6 to TRBJ1-3, with TRBD1 as a possible D gene (5 bases). The V gene's germline CDR1 is MNHNY and CDR2 SVGAGI (reference sequence). The CDR3 runs to 15 residues. Trimming left V 7 bases short and J 0 bases short, with 13 bases between. The CDR3 loop reads CASTERQTSGNTIYF. The CDR3 nucleotides read TGTGCCAGCACCGAACGACAGACCTCTGGAAACACCATATATTTT.

This sequence joins TRBV7-6 and TRBJ1-2; possibly TRBD1 for D (6 bases). Trimming took 0 bases from V and 3 from J, leaving 8 bases between them. CDR3 length: 14 residues. In germline, CDR1 is SGHVS, CDR2 FNYEAQ. CDR3 coding DNA: TGTGCCAGCAGCTTAGCGTCAGGGGACTATGGCTACACCTTC. Translating it yields CASSLASGDYGYTF.

The V gene is TRBV5-5, the J gene TRBJ1-1, with no clear D. The CDR3 consists of 14 residues. Germline V gene data show CDR1 as SGHKS and CDR2 as YYEKEE (reference sequence). V dropped 0 bases and J dropped 1 base, with 7 bases sitting between them. The CDR3 bases are TGTGCCAGCAGCTTGGGCAGCCAGAACACTGAAGCTTTCTTT. Protein sequence: CASSLGSQNTEAFF.

The chain carries TRBV11-2 and TRBJ1-6; D gene unclear. The CDR3 is 15 amino acids. Trimming stripped 5 bases from V and 5 bases from J, with 13 bases between. Germline V gene data show CDR1 as SGHAT and CDR2 as FQNNGV. CDR3 in amino acids: CASSPAFGDNSPLHF. The CDR3 region has the DNA TGTGCCAGCAGCCCGGCTTTCGGGGATAATTCACCCCTCCACTTT.

The chain uses TRBV18 and TRBJ1-1; a possible D gene is TRBD1 (5 bases). Trimming took 2 bases from V and 5 from J, leaving 9 bases between them. This CDR3 contains 13 residues. Germline-derived CDR1 and CDR2 are KGHSH and LQKENI. CDR3 amino acids: CASSPVRETEAFF. The CDR3 nucleotides read TGTGCCAGCTCACCAGTCAGGGAAACTGAAGCTTTCTTT.

The table lists this clone with a count of one. The V call is TRBV29-1, the J call TRBJ2-2; 7 positions match TRBD1. Germline V gene data show CDR1 as SQVTM and CDR2 as ANQGSEA. This CDR3 is built from 13 residues. With V trimmed by 5 bases and J by 7 bases, 7 bases remained unmatched. This CDR3 is CSVLDGQVGELFF. The CDR3 DNA follows: TGCAGCGTTCTTGATGGACAGGTCGGGGAGCTGTTTTTT.

This clone was counted once. The chain has TRBV4-1 and TRBJ2-1; D is undetermined. The CDR3 contains 17 residues. V lost 0 bases and J lost 0, with 12 bases in between. The germline CDR1 and CDR2 sequences are MGHRA and YSYEKL. The CDR3 region is CASSQDPSPSSYNEQFF. The DNA of the CDR3 is TGCGCCAGCAGCCAAGATCCCAGCCCGAGCTCCTACAATGAGCAGTTCTTC.

V is TRBV7-9 and J is TRBJ1-2; TRBD1 is a possible D gene (6 bases). Trimming left V 5 bases short and J 8 bases short, with 15 bases between. Germline values: CDR1 SEHNR, CDR2 FQNEAQ (reference sequence). CDR3 length: 13 residues. CDR3 DNA sequence: TGTGCCAGCAGCCCCGGACAGCTTCAGGGCTACACCTTC. Translated, it gives CASSPGQLQGYTF.

The chain employs TRBV6-5 and TRBJ2-7; the D gene is possibly TRBD1 (5 bases). The CDR3 contains 12 residues. V was trimmed by 6 bases and J by 5 bases, leaving 11 bases between them. Per germline, CDR1 MNHEY and CDR2 SVGAGI. CDR3 bases: TGTGCCAGCAGCCCCGGCAGGGACGAGCAGTACTTC. Translating it yields CASSPGRDEQYF.